These T cell receptor beta chains were read from a single sample in a study of CD8 T cells in Susac syndrome. Each CDR3 protein gets one entry after TCRdb re-called the immunoSEQ multiplex PCR reads with MiXCR. Among roughly 200,000 distinct CDR3 sequences listed, around 94% were seen once. Sequences were obtained from CD4+ T cells from PBMCs. These receptors all stem from a human donor with Susac syndrome. Each CDR3 is given with its conserved first and last residue. The order of the fields is J gene, D gene, clone size, V gene, CDR3 length, CDR3 protein, CDR3 DNA. D genes are given only for firm matches. Expanded clones get a size class; other rows say once, few or many, or leave the size out.

TRBJ1-6	.	.	TRBV18	16	CASSPETGYYNSPLHF	TGTGCCAGCTCACCAGAGACAGGCTACTATAATTCACCCCTCCACTTT
TRBJ2-7	TRBD2	.	TRBV3-1	17	CASSQGLASGTDYEQYF	TGTGCCAGCAGCCAAGGTTTGGCTAGCGGGACAGACTACGAGCAGTACTTC
TRBJ2-1	.	.	TRBV28	15	CASSTIRGRLWLKFF	TGTGCCAGCAGTACAATTAGGGGTAGACTCTGGCTGAAGTTCTTC
TRBJ2-2	.	.	TRBV12-3/TRBV12-4	17	CASSLYSGGLNTGELFF	TGTGCCAGCAGTCTCTATTCGGGGGGCCTGAACACCGGGGAGCTGTTTTTT
TRBJ2-5	TRBD1	.	TRBV29-1	14	CSVLGGVFPETQYF	TGCAGCGTTTTAGGGGGCGTATTCCCAGAGACCCAGTACTTC
TRBJ2-1	TRBD2	.	TRBV20-1	17	CSARDRAGGPFYHEQFF	TGCAGTGCTAGAGATCGGGCGGGAGGGCCATTTTATCATGAGCAGTTCTTC
TRBJ2-2	.	.	TRBV7-2	14	CASSLARRTGELFF	TGTGCCAGCAGCTTAGCGCGTCGTACCGGGGAGCTGTTTTTT
TRBJ2-5	TRBD1	once	TRBV18	16	CASSPTGTGDGETQYF	TGTGCCAGCTCACCAACGGGGACAGGGGATGGAGAGACCCAGTACTTC
TRBJ2-7	TRBD2	.	TRBV18	15	CASSPTSGTSYEQYF	TGTGCCAGCTCACCAACTAGCGGGACTAGTTACGAGCAGTACTTC
TRBJ1-1	.	.	TRBV29-1	14	CSVEVRQANTEAFF	TGCAGCGTTGAGGTCCGGCAGGCGAACACTGAAGCTTTCTTT
TRBJ2-3	TRBD1	.	TRBV7-3	17	CASSPEDRGLSTDTQYF	TGTGCCAGCAGCCCAGAGGACAGGGGGCTTAGCACAGATACGCAGTATTTT
TRBJ2-6	.	.	TRBV4-2	16	CASSEFYDSGANVLTF	TGTGCCAGCAGCGAATTTTACGACTCTGGGGCCAACGTCCTGACTTTC
TRBJ1-6	.	.	TRBV11-1	13	CASSRSNNSPLHF	TGTGCCAGCAGCCGGTCGAATAATTCACCCCTCCACTTT
TRBJ1-1	.	.	TRBV7-2	14	CASSLGRGNTEAFF	TGTGCCAGCAGTTTAGGCAGGGGGAACACTGAAGCTTTCTTT
TRBJ2-1	.	.	TRBV5-1	11	CASMLSHEQFF	TGCGCCAGCATGCTTAGCCATGAGCAGTTCTTC
TRBJ2-1	.	.	TRBV30	11	CAWTGYNEQFF	TGTGCCTGGACGGGATACAATGAGCAGTTCTTC
TRBJ2-1	.	once	TRBV20-1	10	CSGTYNEQFF	TGCAGTGGTACTTACAATGAGCAGTTCTTC
TRBJ1-5	.	few	TRBV19	15	CASSSRPDVTQPQHF	TGTGCCAGTAGTAGTCGCCCAGACGTGACTCAGCCCCAGCATTTT
TRBJ1-2	.	.	TRBV18	15	CASSPEGAPVYGYTF	TGTGCCAGCTCACCAGAAGGGGCTCCCGTCTATGGCTACACCTTC
TRBJ1-5	TRBD1	.	TRBV4-1	15	CASRGQQGRNQPQHF	TGCGCCAGCAGGGGCCAACAGGGGAGGAATCAGCCCCAGCATTTT
TRBJ1-5	TRBD1	.	TRBV19	15	CATPGTGDSNQPQHF	TGTGCCACCCCGGGGACAGGGGATAGCAATCAGCCCCAGCATTTT
TRBJ1-1	.	.	TRBV28	13	CASSTRDTTEAFF	TGTGCCAGCAGTACCAGGGATACTACTGAAGCTTTCTTT
TRBJ2-1	.	.	TRBV29-1	13	CSVWGSDINEQFF	TGCAGCGTCTGGGGTAGTGACATCAATGAGCAGTTCTTC
TRBJ1-5	.	.	TRBV19	15	CASTQPAASGQPQHF	TGTGCCAGTACCCAGCCCGCAGCCTCTGGTCAGCCCCAGCATTTT
TRBJ2-3	TRBD2	.	TRBV20-1	15	CSAWTSGGVTDTQYF	TGCAGTGCTTGGACTAGCGGGGGGGTAACAGATACGCAGTATTTT
TRBJ1-1	.	.	TRBV7-3	14	CASSSSGGNTEAFF	TGTGCCAGCAGCTCATCCGGGGGCAACACTGAAGCTTTCTTT
TRBJ2-1	.	.	TRBV7-9	14	CASSLGGTYNEQFF	TGTGCCAGCAGCTTAGGCGGGACTTACAATGAGCAGTTCTTC
TRBJ1-2	.	.	TRBV20-1	14	CSAPTRGGGYGYTF	TGCAGTGCGCCTACGAGGGGCGGAGGCTATGGCTACACCTTC
TRBJ1-3	.	.	TRBV7-9	16	CASSLGSVYSGNTIYF	TGTGCCAGCAGCTTAGGGTCAGTTTACTCTGGAAACACCATATATTTT
TRBJ1-2	.	once	TRBV6-4	15	CASSAYSGENYGYTF	TGTGCCAGCAGTGCCTACAGCGGAGAGAACTATGGCTACACCTTC
TRBJ2-5	.	.	TRBV20-1	13	CSAREGGQETQYF	TGCAGTGCTAGGGAGGGTGGCCAAGAGACCCAGTACTTC
TRBJ1-3	.	.	TRBV20-1	15	CSALGLIPGGNTIYF	TGCAGTGCTTTGGGCCTGATCCCCGGAGGAAACACCATATATTTT
TRBJ2-1	TRBD1	.	TRBV28	17	CASSPLQGKGAVDEQFF	TGTGCCAGCAGTCCTCTACAGGGTAAGGGGGCAGTTGATGAGCAGTTCTTC